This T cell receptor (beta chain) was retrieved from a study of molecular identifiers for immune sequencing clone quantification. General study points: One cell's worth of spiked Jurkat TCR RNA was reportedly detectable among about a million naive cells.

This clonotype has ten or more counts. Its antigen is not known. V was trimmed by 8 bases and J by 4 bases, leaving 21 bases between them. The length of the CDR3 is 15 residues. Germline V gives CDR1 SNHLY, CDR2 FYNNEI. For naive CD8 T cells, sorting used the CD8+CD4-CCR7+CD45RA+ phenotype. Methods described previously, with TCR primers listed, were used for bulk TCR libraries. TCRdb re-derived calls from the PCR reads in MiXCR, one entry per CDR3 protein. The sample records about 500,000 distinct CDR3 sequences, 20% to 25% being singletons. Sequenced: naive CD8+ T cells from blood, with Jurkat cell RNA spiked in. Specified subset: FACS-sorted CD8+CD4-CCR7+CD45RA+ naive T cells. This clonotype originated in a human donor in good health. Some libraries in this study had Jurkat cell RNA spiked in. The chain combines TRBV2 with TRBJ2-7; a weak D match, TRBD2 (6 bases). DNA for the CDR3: TGTGCCAGCGGACCCTGGGACTCCCCTACGTACGAGCAGTACTTC. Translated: CASGPWDSPTYEQYF.